A selection of T cell receptor beta chains follows, all from one sample in a study of blood T cell repertoires in COVID-19. Sequencing was performed with immunoSEQ multiplex PCR; in TCRdb, only in-frame clones are kept and a portion is missing. In the table there are 380,000 or so clones, approximately 88% of which are singletons. Material for sequencing was PBMCs or T cells enriched from blood (not recorded which). These receptors all come from a woman in her thirties or forties with acute COVID-19. Both conserved end residues are part of each CDR3. D genes are given only for firm matches. Expanded clones are given a class, and other clones once, few, many or no size at all.

J: TRBJ1-1; V: TRBV7-9; size: .; D: .; DNA: TGTGCCAGCAGCTTAGGGGGGCCGAGCACTGAAGCTTTCTTT; CDR3: CASSLGGPSTEAFF
J: TRBJ2-1; V: TRBV5-1; size: .; D: TRBD2; DNA: TGCGCCAGCAGCCCGGGCGGCGGGGACTACTACAATGAGCAGTTCTTC; CDR3: CASSPGGGDYYNEQFF
J: TRBJ1-1; V: TRBV12-3/TRBV12-4; size: .; D: TRBD1; DNA: TGTGCCAGCAGTTTAGCAGGGGGCTCTGAAGCTTTCTTT; CDR3: CASSLAGGSEAFF
J: TRBJ1-6; V: TRBV15; size: .; D: .; DNA: TGTGCCACCAGCAGAGTACAGGGCTTCGGTAATTCACCCCTCCACTTT; CDR3: CATSRVQGFGNSPLHF
J: TRBJ1-1; V: TRBV15; size: .; D: .; DNA: TGTGCCACCAGCCGGCTCCGGACAGCGAACACTGAAGCTTTCTTT; CDR3: CATSRLRTANTEAFF
J: TRBJ2-5; V: TRBV19; size: .; D: .; DNA: TGTGCCAGTAGTCCCCCGGGGGTCAAGGAGACCCAGTACTTC; CDR3: CASSPPGVKETQYF
J: TRBJ1-1; V: TRBV5-1; size: .; D: TRBD1; DNA: TGCGCCAGCAGCTTGGGCCCGGGACAGGGGGCCACTGAAGCTTTCTTT; CDR3: CASSLGPGQGATEAFF
J: TRBJ1-3; V: TRBV3-1/TRBV3-2; size: once; D: .; DNA: TGTGCCAGCAGCCAAGAGGGGGGTCCCGGGGGAAACACCATATATTTT; CDR3: CASSQEGGPGGNTIYF
J: TRBJ2-7; V: TRBV6-2/TRBV6-3; size: few; D: .; DNA: TGTGCCAGCAGTTACTTAGGCAGGGAAAATTACGAGCAGTACTTC; CDR3: CASSYLGRENYEQYF
J: TRBJ1-6; V: TRBV2; size: .; D: .; DNA: TGTGCCAGCAGTGAACGTGCAGCCCTCCACTTT; CDR3: CASSERAALHF
J: TRBJ1-3; V: TRBV9; size: .; D: .; DNA: TGTGCCAGCAGCCCGGCGGGGGGTTTGTCTGGAAACACCATATATTTT; CDR3: CASSPAGGLSGNTIYF
J: TRBJ2-3; V: TRBV5-4; size: .; D: TRBD2; DNA: TGTGCCAGCAGCCGCGGGGGGGCCATGAGTCATACGCAGTATTTT; CDR3: CASSRGGAMSHTQYF
J: TRBJ2-3; V: TRBV10-2; size: .; D: TRBD2; DNA: TGCGCCAGCATGATACGGGGGGGCCAAGGAGATACGCAGTATTTT; CDR3: CASMIRGGQGDTQYF
J: TRBJ1-5; V: TRBV3-1/TRBV3-2; size: .; D: TRBD1; DNA: TGTGCCAGCAGCCCGGACAGGGTTAGCAATCAGCCCCAGCATTTT; CDR3: CASSPDRVSNQPQHF
J: TRBJ1-1; V: TRBV6-1; size: .; D: .; DNA: TGTGCCAGCAGTGAAATCGGGGGTGATGAAGCTTTCTTT; CDR3: CASSEIGGDEAFF
J: TRBJ1-4; V: TRBV30; size: .; D: .; DNA: TGTGCCTGGAGTCCACGCCTTAACCGGGACAAAGGGAGTGAAAAACTGTTTTTT; CDR3: CAWSPRLNRDKGSEKLFF
J: TRBJ1-2; V: TRBV19; size: .; D: TRBD1; DNA: TGTGCCAGTAGTATAGATAGACAGGGAAGGGGCTACACCTTC; CDR3: CASSIDRQGRGYTF
J: TRBJ1-2; V: TRBV6-5; size: once; D: TRBD1; DNA: TGTGCCAGCAGTTACATCTCTGGAGGGACAGGCTATGGCTACACCTTC; CDR3: CASSYISGGTGYGYTF
J: TRBJ1-5; V: TRBV2; size: once; D: .; DNA: TGTGCCAGCAGACCCGACGGGGACAATCAGCCCCAGCATTTT; CDR3: CASRPDGDNQPQHF
J: TRBJ2-7; V: TRBV29-1; size: .; D: .; DNA: TGTAGCGTTGAGGGAGGGGGCGAGCAGTACTTC; CDR3: CSVEGGGEQYF
J: TRBJ1-3; V: TRBV10-3; size: few; D: .; DNA: TGTGCCATCAGTGATTGGCAGGGCAATGGAAACACCATATATTTT; CDR3: CAISDWQGNGNTIYF
J: TRBJ2-3; V: TRBV20-1; size: .; D: .; DNA: TGCAGTGGGTCGACTACAGATACGCAGTATTTT; CDR3: CSGSTTDTQYF
J: TRBJ1-4; V: TRBV18; size: once; D: TRBD1; DNA: TGTGCCAGCTCACCGGGACAGGGTTCGACTAATGAAAAACTGTTTTTT; CDR3: CASSPGQGSTNEKLFF
J: TRBJ2-3; V: TRBV6-5; size: .; D: .; DNA: TGTGCCAGCAGTTGGACAGCCAGCACAGATACGCAGTATTTT; CDR3: CASSWTASTDTQYF
J: TRBJ1-1; V: TRBV4-1; size: few; D: TRBD1; DNA: TGCGCCAGCAGCCAACTCCTCCGGGACAGGGCCCCTGAAGCTTTCTTT; CDR3: CASSQLLRDRAPEAFF
J: TRBJ1-5; V: TRBV20-1; size: .; D: .; DNA: TGCAGTGCTACTGACAGGAATCAGCCCCAGCATTTT; CDR3: CSATDRNQPQHF
J: TRBJ1-2; V: TRBV18; size: .; D: TRBD1; DNA: TGTGCCAGCTCACCTTCAGGGGGCGCGGATGGCTACACCTTC; CDR3: CASSPSGGADGYTF
J: TRBJ2-7; V: TRBV19; size: once; D: TRBD1; DNA: TGTGCCAGTAGTCCACCAGGGGGTCGGGACGAGCAGTACTTC; CDR3: CASSPPGGRDEQYF
J: TRBJ1-2; V: TRBV30; size: .; D: TRBD1; DNA: TGTGCCTGGAGGAACAGGGGTCTGGACTATGGCTACACCTTC; CDR3: CAWRNRGLDYGYTF
J: TRBJ1-1; V: TRBV4-1; size: .; D: .; DNA: TGCGCCAGCAGCCAAGTTTTAACAGGAGAAGCTGAAGCTTTCTTT; CDR3: CASSQVLTGEAEAFF